Detailed here is one T cell receptor (beta chain). This sample is drawn from a study of monozygotic twins with inflammatory bowel disease. TCRdb re-called the 5' RACE reads, yielding one record per CDR3 amino acid sequence without DNA. Its table records over 110,000 distinct CDR3 sequences. Germline V lookup: CDR1 SGHRS, CDR2 YFSETQ. CDR3 length equals 14 residues. The J gene is TRBJ2-2, the V gene TRBV5-1; checking the TCRdb D call of TRBD1 is not possible without DNA. The clonotype was recovered from a human donor with ulcerative colitis or Crohn's disease, or a healthy co-twin of an affected twin (not recorded which). Input material: blood. CDR3 sequence reads: CASSLDPFTGELFF.